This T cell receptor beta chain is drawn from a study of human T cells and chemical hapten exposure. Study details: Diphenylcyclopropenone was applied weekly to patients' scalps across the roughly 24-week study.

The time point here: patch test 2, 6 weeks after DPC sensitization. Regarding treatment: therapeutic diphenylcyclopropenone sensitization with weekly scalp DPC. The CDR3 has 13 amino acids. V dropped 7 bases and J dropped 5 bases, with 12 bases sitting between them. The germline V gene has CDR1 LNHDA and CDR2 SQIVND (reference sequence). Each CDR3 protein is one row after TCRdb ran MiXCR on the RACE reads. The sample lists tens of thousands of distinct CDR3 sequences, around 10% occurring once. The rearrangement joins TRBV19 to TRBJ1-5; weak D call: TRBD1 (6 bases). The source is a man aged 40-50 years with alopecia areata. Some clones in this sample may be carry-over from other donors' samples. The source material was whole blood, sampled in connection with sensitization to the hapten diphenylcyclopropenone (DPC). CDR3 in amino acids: CASKDSVDQPQHF. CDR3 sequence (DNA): TGTGCCAGTAAGGACAGCGTAGATCAGCCCCAGCATTTT. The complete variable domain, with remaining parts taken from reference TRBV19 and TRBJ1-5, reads DGGITQSPKYLFRKEGQNVTLSCEQNLNHDAMYWYRQDPGQGLRLIYYSQIVNDFQKGDIAEGYSVSREKKESFPLTVTSAQKNPTAFYLCASKDSVDQPQHFGDGTRLSIL.